This T cell receptor beta chain was sequenced during a study of T cell responses to AZD1222 COVID-19 vaccine. The study's findings and limits: Mapped onto spike, vaccine-associated CD4 TCRs spanned it and were dominant at 160-218 and 743-854. Spike-specific TCR breadth and depth both grew after two AZD1222 doses. Repertoire samples came only from after the peak T cell response. Within unmutated variant regions lay the reported targets of nearly half of spike-specific TCRs.

Germline CDR1 and CDR2: SGHRS and YFSETQ. Trimming shortened V by 1 base and J by 8 bases, and 12 bases separated the two germline ends. CDR3 length equals 14 residues. On this clone itself: Its antigen is as yet unknown.

TCRdb keeps only in-frame clones here, not all; method: immunoSEQ multiplex PCR. Among 100,000 to 150,000 clones listed, 84% were seen once. This sequence originates from an adult who received the AZD1222 COVID-19 vaccine. The chain couples TRBV5-1 to TRBJ1-4; no clear D gene. Sequencing used peripheral blood, obtained 28 days after the second AZD1222 dose. This chain's CDR3 is CASSLYQLVEKLFF. The CDR3 region has the DNA TGCGCCAGCAGCTTGTATCAACTCGTCGAAAAACTGTTTTTT.